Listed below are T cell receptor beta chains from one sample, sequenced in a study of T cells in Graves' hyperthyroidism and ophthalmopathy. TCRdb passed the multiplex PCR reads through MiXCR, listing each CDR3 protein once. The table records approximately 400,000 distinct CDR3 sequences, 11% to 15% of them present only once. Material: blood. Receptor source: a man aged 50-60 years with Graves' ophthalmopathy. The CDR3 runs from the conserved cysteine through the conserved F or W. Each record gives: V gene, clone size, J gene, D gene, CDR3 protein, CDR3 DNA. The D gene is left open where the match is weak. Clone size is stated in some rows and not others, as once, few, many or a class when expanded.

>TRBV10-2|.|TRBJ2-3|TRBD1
CASSEGTGSTDTQYF
TGCGCCAGCAGTGAGGGGACAGGGAGTACAGATACGCAGTATTTT
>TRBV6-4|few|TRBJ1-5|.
CASSEIPGGPQHF
TGTGCCAGCAGTGAAATCCCCGGTGGGCCCCAGCATTTT
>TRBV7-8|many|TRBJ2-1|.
CASSLGGVARYLYNEQFF
TGTGCCAGCAGCTTAGGGGGGGTAGCGCGATACCTATACAATGAGCAGTTCTTC
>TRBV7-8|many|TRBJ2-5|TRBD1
CASSLHGDREETQYF
TGTGCCAGCAGCTTACACGGGGACAGGGAAGAGACCCAGTACTTC
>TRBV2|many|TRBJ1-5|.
CASSMDGTSNQPQHF
TGTGCCAGCAGTATGGACGGGACTAGCAATCAGCCCCAGCATTTT
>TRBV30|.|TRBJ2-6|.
CAWRQSGANVLTF
TGTGCCTGGCGTCAATCTGGGGCCAACGTCCTGACTTTC
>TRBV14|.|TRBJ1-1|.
CASSRYEAMNTEAFF
TGTGCCAGCAGCCGCTACGAGGCGATGAACACTGAAGCTTTCTTT
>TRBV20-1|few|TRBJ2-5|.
CSASGQVGETQYF
TGCAGTGCTAGTGGCCAGGTGGGGGAGACCCAGTACTTC
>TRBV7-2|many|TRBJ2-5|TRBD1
CASSLWDRETQYF
TGTGCCAGCAGCTTATGGGACAGGGAGACCCAGTACTTC
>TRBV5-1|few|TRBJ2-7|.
CASTPNDYEQYF
TGCGCCAGCACCCCCAATGACTACGAGCAGTACTTC
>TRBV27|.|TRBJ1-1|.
CASSLPPWQGGSAFF
TGTGCCAGCAGTTTGCCTCCTTGGCAGGGTGGTTCAGCTTTCTTT
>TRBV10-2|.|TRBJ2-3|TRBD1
CASRDRATDTQYF
TGCGCCAGCAGGGACAGGGCCACAGATACGCAGTATTTT
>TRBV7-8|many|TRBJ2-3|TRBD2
CASSSRTSGTMRENTQYF
TGTGCCAGCAGCTCCCGGACTAGCGGGACGATGAGGGAGAATACGCAGTATTTT
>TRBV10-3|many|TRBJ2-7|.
CAISASRLIAASGYEQYF
TGTGCCATCAGTGCGTCGAGGCTAATTGCAGCCTCCGGCTACGAGCAGTACTTC
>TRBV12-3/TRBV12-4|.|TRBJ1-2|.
CASSSGTIGTF
TGTGCCAGCAGTTCCGGGACCATAGGGACCTTC
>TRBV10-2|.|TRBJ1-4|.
CASRLGGLEKLFF
TGCGCCAGCAGATTGGGCGGACTCGAAAAACTGTTTTTT
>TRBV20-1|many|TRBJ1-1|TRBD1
CSAPNSRTGGVTEAFF
TGCAGTGCACCAAACTCCCGGACAGGGGGCGTCACTGAAGCTTTCTTT
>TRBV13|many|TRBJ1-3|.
CASSPGRTSGNTIYF
TGTGCCAGCAGCCCCGGCAGGACCTCTGGAAACACCATATATTTT
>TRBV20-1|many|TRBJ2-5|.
CSASLVETQYF
TGCAGTGCTAGCCTCGTCGAGACCCAGTACTTC
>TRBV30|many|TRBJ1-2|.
CAWSVQEGKLRNGYTF
TGTGCCTGGAGTGTACAAGAGGGGAAGTTAAGGAATGGCTACACCTTC
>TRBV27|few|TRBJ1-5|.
CASSIYQGFQPQHF
TGTGCCAGCAGTATATACCAGGGTTTTCAGCCCCAGCATTTT
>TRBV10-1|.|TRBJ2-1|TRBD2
CASSKLAGGVNEQFF
TGCGCCAGCAGCAAACTAGCGGGAGGTGTAAATGAGCAGTTCTTC
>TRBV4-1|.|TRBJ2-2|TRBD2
CASSQGTSGSRNTGELFF
TGCGCCAGCAGCCAAGGGACTAGCGGGAGCCGAAACACCGGGGAGCTGTTTTTT